In this sample, the clone carrying this T cell receptor beta chain turned up a few times. Its antigen is unidentified. Its ends do not fully match the called genes, so a read error is possible. The CDR3 spans 17 residues. Germline lookup yields CDR1 SGHDN and CDR2 FVKESK. The data stem from a study of blood T cells in healthy people across ages. Overall study results and limits: Age showed a roughly linear inverse relationship with TCR beta diversity per million T cells. Fewer expanded clones and more diversity marked long-lived versus aged donors.

Extractions gave at least 6 micrograms of total RNA per sample. A sample-barcoded 5' primer and a J-beta primer mix were used in a second PCR of roughly 6 to 11 cycles. Tags on each cDNA molecule came from a template-switch adaptor with 12 random nucleotides. TCRdb re-derived calls from the 5' RACE reads in MiXCR, one entry per CDR3 protein. The table has under 800,000 distinct CDR3 sequences, around 21% seen once; the top ten hold 3% to 4%. The chain employs TRBV14 and TRBJ2-6, with TRBD1 matching 10 bases. Material for sequencing was blood. This TCR derives from a man aged 70-80 years in good health. The CDR3 bases are TGTGCCAGCAGCCACGGGACAGGGGCCTCTGGGGCCCACGTCCTGACTTTC. Encoded protein: CASSHGTGASGAHVLTF.